Following are 11 T cell receptor beta chains from one sample sequenced in a study of blood T cell repertoires in COVID-19. The data were produced by immunoSEQ multiplex PCR, yet TCRdb's version contains in-frame clones alone and is incomplete. Of 250,000 to 350,000 clones listed, about nine tenths are singletons. Sequencing used peripheral blood. These receptors came from a woman aged 55-75 years with acute or convalescent COVID-19.

There are a few counts of this clone. The chain employs TRBV7-8 and TRBJ1-1, with TRBD1 as a possible D gene (6 bases). The germline V and J ends were trimmed by 1 base and 4 bases, with 7 bases remaining between them. Germline values: CDR1 SGHVS, CDR2 FQNEAQ. The CDR3 spans 13 residues. The CDR3 DNA reads as TGTGCCAGCAGCTTAGGGACAGTCACTGAAGCTTTCTTT. Translating gives CASSLGTVTEAFF.

The chain combines TRBV27 with TRBJ2-2; D is perhaps TRBD1 (5 bases). Trimming took off 5 bases at V and 8 bases at J, with 12 bases between the two ends. This CDR3 is built from 13 residues. Germline V gives CDR1 MNHEY, CDR2 SMNVEV (reference sequence). The CDR3 reads CASSPQGPGELFF. The CDR3 DNA reads as TGTGCCAGCAGTCCGCAGGGCCCTGGGGAGCTGTTTTTT.

For the CDR3, the DNA is TGCGCCAGTTCCACATTTTTGACAGGGGGCAATGGCTACACCTTC. Translating gives CASSTFLTGGNGYTF. This chain joins TRBV5-1 and TRBJ1-2, with 10 bases lining up with TRBD1. Germline V CDR1 and CDR2: SGHRS, YFSETQ. Trimming took 8 bases from V and 6 from J; bases not matched to a gene: 13. CDR3 length: 15 amino acids.

The chain joins TRBV15 to TRBJ2-3; D is uncertain. Germline V gives CDR1 LNHNV, CDR2 YYDKDF (reference sequence). V lost 0 bases, J lost 6 bases, and 13 bases lay in between. This CDR3 spans 15 amino acids. CDR3 protein: CATSRDVSLGDTQYF. CDR3 coding DNA: TGTGCCACCAGCAGAGATGTATCCCTCGGGGATACGCAGTATTTT. The full variable domain, with the rest looked up from reference TRBV15 and TRBJ2-3, is DAMVIQNPRYQVTQFGKPVTLSCSQTLNHNVMYWYQQKSSQAPKLLFHYYDKDFNNEADTPDNFQSRRPNTSFCFLDIRSPGLGDTAMYLCATSRDVSLGDTQYFGPGTRLTVL.

V gene TRBV24-1 combines with J gene TRBJ2-1; TRBD1 matches at 7 bases. This CDR3 has 16 amino acids. V lost 3 bases to trimming and J lost 1 base; unmatched junction nucleotides: 5. Germline V gene lookup returns CDR1 KGHDR and CDR2 SFDVKD. CDR3 in DNA: TGTGCCACCAGTGATCCCGGGACAGCTTCCTACAATGAGCAGTTCTTC. It encodes CATSDPGTASYNEQFF.

The chain joins TRBV5-1 to TRBJ1-2; D might be TRBD1 (6 bases). There are 14 residues in the CDR3. V dropped 0 bases and J dropped 6 bases, with 12 bases sitting between them. Germline CDR1 reads SGHRS; CDR2 reads YFSETQ. As DNA, the CDR3 is TGCGCCAGCAGCTTGGCCCCAGGGGTGAATGGCTACACCTTC. This encodes CASSLAPGVNGYTF.

This sequence joins TRBV2 and TRBJ1-1; 8 bases line up with TRBD1. V shed 7 bases and J 6 bases; nucleotides not matched to a gene: 1. This CDR3 comprises 11 residues. Germline CDR1 SNHLY, CDR2 FYNNEI. CDR3 sequence: CASTTGAEAFF. For the CDR3, the DNA is TGTGCCAGCACGACAGGGGCTGAAGCTTTCTTT.

This rearrangement joins TRBV3-1 (or the pseudogene TRBV3-2) to TRBJ2-5, with TRBD2 matching 11 bases. Germline CDR1 reads LGHDT; CDR2 reads YNNKEL (reference sequence). The CDR3 length is 17 residues. The V segment lost 4 bases and the J segment 5 bases; nucleotides outside the gene matches: 12. This CDR3 is CASSPRSLAGGFETQYF. The CDR3 region has the DNA TGTGCCAGCAGCCCCCGGAGTCTAGCGGGGGGATTCGAGACCCAGTACTTC.

The V call is TRBV9, the J call TRBJ2-5, with D tentatively TRBD2 (5 bases). The CDR3 runs 15 residues. Trimming shortened V by 4 bases and J by 3 bases, and 16 bases separated the two germline ends. The V gene's germline CDR1 is SGDLS and CDR2 YYNGEE. The CDR3 DNA sequence: TGTGCCAGCAGCCCCTGGAGCGGAGATAAAGAGACCCAGTACTTC. Its translation: CASSPWSGDKETQYF.

The chain uses TRBV10-3 and TRBJ2-6; a weak D match, TRBD2 (6 bases). V was shortened by 7 bases and J by 2 bases, with 18 bases between the two germline ends. CDR1 and CDR2 (germline): ENHRY, SYGVKD. CDR3 size: 17 residues. The CDR3, as DNA: TGTGCCATCAATCGGGACTCTCGTTCGACTGGGGCCAACGTCCTGACTTTC. Its protein is CAINRDSRSTGANVLTF.

This chain uses TRBV3-1 (or the pseudogene TRBV3-2) with TRBJ1-6, with D maybe TRBD1 (6 bases). The CDR3 has 15 residues. Germline V gene data show CDR1 as LGHDT and CDR2 as YNNKEL (reference sequence). Trimming left V 4 bases short and J 5 bases short, with 12 bases between. The CDR3 here is CASSLGQPDNSPLHF. CDR3 bases: TGTGCCAGCAGCCTCGGACAGCCAGATAATTCACCCCTCCACTTT.